This record concerns one T cell receptor (beta chain) sequence. Only in-frame clones appear in the TCRdb table, and some are missing; sequencing was by immunoSEQ multiplex PCR. Counted here are 75,000 to 85,000 clones, 87% occurring once; the ten biggest clones make up 11%. The entry originates in a study of T cell responses to AZD1222 COVID-19 vaccine. J gave up 5 bases and V 3 bases, and 6 bases lay outside the gene matches. This CDR3 contains 14 residues. Per the germline V gene, CDR1 is MGHDK and CDR2 is SYGVNS. The source material was peripheral blood, sampled 28 days after the second AZD1222 dose. The V call is TRBV25-1, the J call TRBJ1-2; 7 nucleotides align to TRBD1. The clonotype originates from an adult who received the AZD1222 COVID-19 vaccine. CDR3 coding DNA: TGTGCCAGCAGTGACAGGGGGAGAGGGTATGGCTACACCTTC. Amino acid sequence: CASSDRGRGYGYTF.